A selection of T cell receptor beta chains follows, all from one sample in a study of T cell clones after liver transplantation. The repertoire was sequenced with immunoSEQ multiplex PCR; TCRdb's copy has only in-frame clones and lacks some. This table has 60,000 or so clones, about two thirds appearing once. Specimen: CD4+ T cells from blood, collected before liver transplant. The receptor source for this set is a human donor who received a liver transplant. CDR3s include the opening cysteine and the closing phenylalanine or tryptophan. Not every row has a clone size; where given, it reads once, few, many or a size class.

len	abundance	v_gene	j_gene	CDR3aa
15	few	TRBV7-3	TRBJ2-5	CASSQGQGGRETQYF
16	medium-sized	TRBV2	TRBJ1-5	CASAGQGGRSNQPQHF
17	.	TRBV14	TRBJ2-3	CASSQALGHYSTDTQYF
15	.	TRBV4-1	TRBJ2-3	CASSHPDRSTDTQYF
17	.	TRBV7-8	TRBJ2-6	CASSLALGRAGANVLTF
15	few	TRBV27	TRBJ1-6	CASSLPGQGGSPLHF
16	.	TRBV5-4	TRBJ1-3	CASSTGGGGAGNTIYF
16	many	TRBV6-5	TRBJ2-2	CASSYFGTFNTGELFF
14	.	TRBV11-2	TRBJ2-7	CASSPLTSGYEQYF
14	.	TRBV19	TRBJ1-3	CAEGGQGTGNTIYF
13	once	TRBV29-1	TRBJ1-5	CSVGERGNQPQHF
17	once	TRBV5-5	TRBJ2-3	CASSLAGSGGAQDTQYF
16	.	TRBV6-1	TRBJ1-5	CASSAIGTGASQPQHF
16	.	TRBV7-2	TRBJ2-2	CASSPGGQGNTGELFF
15	.	TRBV7-9	TRBJ1-2	CASSLVRTGDRGYTF
14	.	TRBV9	TRBJ1-5	CASSVAGEAQPQHF
16	.	TRBV7-9	TRBJ2-1	CASSAWDSGDYNEQFF
14	.	TRBV28	TRBJ1-2	CASSSPGGDYGYTF
14	.	TRBV19	TRBJ1-5	CASSIDDRGQPQHF
13	.	TRBV7-9	TRBJ2-1	CASSFPTGSEQFF
12	once	TRBV30	TRBJ2-3	CAQRGDGDTQYF
16	.	TRBV18	TRBJ1-1	CASSPGGTGMNTEAFF
16	once	TRBV7-3	TRBJ2-1	CASSFTGGASYNEQFF
15	.	TRBV7-9	TRBJ1-6	CASSLEAGAYSPLHF
15	.	TRBV15	TRBJ2-2	CATSRETANTGELFF
17	.	TRBV28	TRBJ1-2	CASSFGIFGQGGNGYTF
16	.	TRBV18	TRBJ2-4	CASSPYDTGGKNIQYF